Detailed here is one TCR beta chain. Its cognate antigen has yet to be identified. One base away there is no much larger clone; base qualities are not given. This record belongs to a study of T-cell reconstitution after alpha-beta-depleted transplantation in children (TCRdb year 2016). Regarding the research as a whole: Using TCR repertoire profiling, the study quantitatively followed how T-cell immune reconstitution unfolded in children after TCRalphabeta/CD19-depleted allogeneic hematopoietic cell transplantation.

The CDR3 sequence holds 12 residues, the cysteine and phenylalanine included. The sequence is cut down to CDR3 DNA, 36 bases in frame from base 1. CDR1 and CDR2 were assigned from the germline V gene as WSHSY and SAAADI. The V and J ends are trimmed by 7 bases and 4 bases, leaving 8 bases between them. The method was PCR. Sequenced on an Illumina HiSeq 2500. To normalize quantification of the TCRbeta repertoire, the TCR libraries were built with molecular barcoding that relied on unique molecular identifiers. TCRdb trimmed the raw reads at Q25, called clones with MiXCR and kept productive beta chains. Records with the same CDR3 protein are collapsed into one entry carrying the most frequent genes and DNA. Counted in this sample were 400,000 to 500,000 distinct CDR3 sequences; approximately 11% of them appeared once. The top ten constitute 4.5% to 6.5% of the sample.

The sequence was collected from a human donor who donated a stem cell graft to a child with acute myeloid leukemia. Recombination linked TRBV10-2 to TRBJ2-1; the D region possibly corresponds to TRBD2 (5 bases align). Sequences were derived from PBMCs from the stem cell graft donor, sampled from the stem cell graft. The CDR3 in this case is CASIGLYNEQFF. Read as DNA, the sequence is TGCGCCAGCATAGGACTGTACAATGAGCAGTTCTTC.